One sample yielded the 6 T cell receptor beta chains listed below, sequenced in a study of cytomegalovirus exposure and HLA in healthy donors. Assay: immunoSEQ multiplex PCR; the TCRdb copy retains only in-frame clones and omits some. The sample holds about 360,000 clones, more than 80% seen once. The sample consisted of PBMCs. These receptors came from a woman between 18 and 29 years old in good health and CMV-seronegative.

This chain links TRBV4-1 with TRBJ2-7; a weak D match, TRBD2 (5 bases). CDR1 is MGHRA and CDR2 is YSYEKL in the germline V gene. CDR3 size: 13 residues. V lost 1 base, J lost 9 bases, and 13 bases lay in between. DNA of the CDR3: TGCGCCAGCAGCCAAGTGGGAGCGAGGGTGCAGTACTTC. This codes for CASSQVGARVQYF.

This clone was detected only a few times. V is TRBV28 and J is TRBJ2-7, with 8 bases matching TRBD2. J lost 3 bases, V lost 4 bases, and 5 bases had no gene match. The CDR3 runs to 14 residues. CDR1 MDHEN and CDR2 SYDVKM come from the germline V gene. The CDR3 DNA reads as TGTGCCAGCAGTTCCTCAGCGGGAGTCTACGAGCAGTACTTC. Translated, it gives CASSSSAGVYEQYF.

This chain connects TRBV5-1 to TRBJ2-7, with D tentatively TRBD1 (5 bases). The CDR3 sequence is 14 residues long. Trimming stripped 2 bases from V and 2 bases from J, with 11 bases between. From germline, CDR1 is SGHRS and CDR2 YFSETQ. In DNA, the CDR3 is TGCGCCAGCAGCTTAAGGGGTTCGGCCTACGAGCAGTACTTC. This encodes CASSLRGSAYEQYF.

The chain joins TRBV6-1 to TRBJ1-5; a possible D gene is TRBD1 (6 bases). Trimming stripped 3 bases from V and 4 bases from J, with 16 bases between. Germline assignment: CDR1 MNHNS and CDR2 SASEGT. This CDR3 has 16 amino acids. The CDR3 region has the DNA TGTGCCAGCAGTGATATTAGGGGACACCCAAATCAGCCCCAGCATTTT. Residues: CASSDIRGHPNQPQHF.

This clone was counted between two and nine times. The chain joins TRBV5-6 to TRBJ1-5; TRBD1 aligns across 10 bases. CDR3 length: 17 residues. V was pared by 0 bases and J by 7 bases, with 10 bases of the junction left unmatched. Germline CDR1 and CDR2: SGHDT and YYEEEE. As DNA, the CDR3 is TGTGCCAGCAGCTTGGCGGGGGACAGGGGCTCGGGCCAGCCCCAGCATTTT. Translated, it gives CASSLAGDRGSGQPQHF.

The V call is TRBV30, the J call TRBJ2-5; D unclear. The germline CDR1 and CDR2 sequences are GTSNPN and SVGIG (reference sequence). CDR3 size: 13 residues. V lost 5 bases, J lost 3 bases, and 13 bases lay in between. The CDR3 bases are TGTGCCTGGGCAAGAGGTTTCAAAGAGACCCAGTACTTC. The encoded protein is CAWARGFKETQYF.